This T cell receptor beta chain was recovered during a study of T-cell memory formation after mild COVID-19. The V gene end was trimmed by 1 base and the J gene end by 5 bases; junction bases not matched to a gene: 13. The length of the CDR3 is 17 residues. Germline CDR1 and CDR2: LNHNV and YYDKDF (reference sequence). TCRdb re-analysed the 5' RACE reads in MiXCR, keeping a single row per CDR3 protein. Here the sample spans around 110,000 distinct CDR3 sequences, 9.5% to 15% being singletons. The TCR comes from an adult woman who had mild COVID-19 (a few samples of this study predate the infection). Cell type and time point are not known. Sequencing was done on a sample of PBMCs or a T cell subset sorted from them (not recorded which). V and J are TRBV15 and TRBJ2-7; the match to TRBD1 covers 8 bases. The CDR3 region has the DNA TGTGCCACCAGCAGAGTGGGCGGCAGGGGGCTTGGCGACGAGCAGTACTTC. Translation: CATSRVGGRGLGDEQYF.